This T cell receptor (beta chain) was retrieved from a study of T cells in Graves' hyperthyroidism and ophthalmopathy. In the study overall: It was at initial diagnosis, before any treatment, that peripheral blood was collected. Notes on the study in general: Stable hyperthyroidism was separated from ophthalmopathy by a model based on 13 V-J features. Blood shared most expanded thyroid clonotypes above 0.001.

Uncontrolled infection, other autoimmune disease, pregnancy or lactation barred patients from enrollment. This clonotype was recorded a few times. What it recognizes is unknown. The junction departs from germline at one end; a sequencing error may be responsible. The germline CDR1 and CDR2 sequences are SSHAT and FNYEAQ (reference sequence). This CDR3 is 16 amino acids long. It was RNA transcripts that yielded the amplified TCR beta CDR3 regions. First-round RT-PCR targeting the TCR CDR3 was performed with the HTBI primer set. In TCRdb, the multiplex PCR reads were re-called with MiXCR into one record per CDR3 protein. The sample has over 400,000 distinct CDR3 sequences; about 20% are singletons.

The clonotype originates from a woman aged 70-85 years with Graves' ophthalmopathy. The chain is built from TRBV7-7 and TRBJ2-1, with D possibly being TRBD2 (5 bases). Sequenced: blood. CDR3 sequence (DNA): TGTGCTAGCAGCTTAGGAGCGGAAAGCTCCTACAATGAGCAGTTCTTC. Translating it yields CASSLGAESSYNEQFF.